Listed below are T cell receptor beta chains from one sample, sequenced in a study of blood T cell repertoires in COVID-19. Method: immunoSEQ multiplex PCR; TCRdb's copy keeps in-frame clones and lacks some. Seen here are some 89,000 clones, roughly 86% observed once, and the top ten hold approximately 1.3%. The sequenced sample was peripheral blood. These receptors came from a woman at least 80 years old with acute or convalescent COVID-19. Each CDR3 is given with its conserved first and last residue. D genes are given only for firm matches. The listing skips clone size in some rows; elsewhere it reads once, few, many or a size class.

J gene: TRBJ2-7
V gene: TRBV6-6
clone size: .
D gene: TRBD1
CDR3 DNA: TGTGCCAGCAGCTCGGGACAGGAGCAGTACTTC
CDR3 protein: CASSSGQEQYF

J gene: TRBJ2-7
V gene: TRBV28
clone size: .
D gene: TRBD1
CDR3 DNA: TGTGCCAGCAGTCTATTACAGGGGTCGGATTACGAGCAGTACTTC
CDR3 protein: CASSLLQGSDYEQYF

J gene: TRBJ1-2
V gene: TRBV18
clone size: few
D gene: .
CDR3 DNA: TGTGCCAGCTCACCGGGGGGCTATGGCTACACCTTC
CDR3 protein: CASSPGGYGYTF

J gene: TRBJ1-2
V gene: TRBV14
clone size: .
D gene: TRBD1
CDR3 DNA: TGTGCCAGCAGCCCGACAGGGTATGGCTACACCTTC
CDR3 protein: CASSPTGYGYTF

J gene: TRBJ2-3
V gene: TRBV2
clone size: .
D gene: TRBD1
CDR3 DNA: TGTGCCAGCACCGAAGGCGGACAGGGTCGCGAAGATACGCAGTATTTT
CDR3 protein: CASTEGGQGREDTQYF

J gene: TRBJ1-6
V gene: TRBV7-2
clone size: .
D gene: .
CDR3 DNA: TGTGCCAGCAGCCCGGACCCTGGGGGGGATTCACCCCTCCACTTT
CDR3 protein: CASSPDPGGDSPLHF

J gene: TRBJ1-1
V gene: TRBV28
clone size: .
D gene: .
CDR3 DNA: TGTGCCAGCAGTTTAGAGGGTCGAGCTTTCTTT
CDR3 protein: CASSLEGRAFF

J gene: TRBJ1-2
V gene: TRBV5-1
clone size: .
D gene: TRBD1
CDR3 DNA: TGCGCCAGCAGCTTGGCGGGACAGGCCCAAGGCTACACCTTC
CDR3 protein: CASSLAGQAQGYTF

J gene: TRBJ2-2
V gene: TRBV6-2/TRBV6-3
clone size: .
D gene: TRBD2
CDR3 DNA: TGTGCCAGCAGTCCAGCGATAGCGGGATTGTCTCAGGGCGGGGAGCTGTTTTTT
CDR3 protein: CASSPAIAGLSQGGELFF

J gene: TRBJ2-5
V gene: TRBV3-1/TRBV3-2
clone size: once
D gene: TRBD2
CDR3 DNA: TGTGCCAGCAGTCGAGCGGGGGGGCGTGAGACCCAGTACTTC
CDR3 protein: CASSRAGGRETQYF

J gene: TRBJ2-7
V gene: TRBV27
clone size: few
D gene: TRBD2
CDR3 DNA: TGTGCCAGCAGCCATTATACTCCTAGCGGGAGTGGGTACGAGCAGTACTTC
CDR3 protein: CASSHYTPSGSGYEQYF

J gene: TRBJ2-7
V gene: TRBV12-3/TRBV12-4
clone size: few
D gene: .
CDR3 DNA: TGTGCCAGCAGTTTATCGCGCGAGCAGTACTTC
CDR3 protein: CASSLSREQYF

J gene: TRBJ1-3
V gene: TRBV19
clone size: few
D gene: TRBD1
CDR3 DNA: TGTGCCAGTGCCGCGGACAGGGCAACCCGGAACACCATATATTTT
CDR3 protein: CASAADRATRNTIYF

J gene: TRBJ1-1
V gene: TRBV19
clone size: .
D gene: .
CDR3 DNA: TGTGCCAGTAGTAGCCGACACCTGAACACTGAAGCTTTCTTT
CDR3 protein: CASSSRHLNTEAFF

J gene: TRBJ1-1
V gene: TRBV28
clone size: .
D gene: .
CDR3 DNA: TGTGCCAGCAGTTTAGAGTTCACTGAAGCTTTCTTT
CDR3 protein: CASSLEFTEAFF

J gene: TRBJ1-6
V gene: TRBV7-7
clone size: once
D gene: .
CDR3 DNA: TGTGCTAGCAGCCTCGGAGGGCCAAGGCTGGGGAATTCACCCCTCCACTTT
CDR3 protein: CASSLGGPRLGNSPLHF

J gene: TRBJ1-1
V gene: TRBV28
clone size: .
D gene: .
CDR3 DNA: TGTGCCAGCAGCCCGCGGTTGGGGCGTGAAGGGGAAGCTTTCTTT
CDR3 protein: CASSPRLGREGEAFF

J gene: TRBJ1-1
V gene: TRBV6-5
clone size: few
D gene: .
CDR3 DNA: TGTGCCAGCAGTTACTCATTCCAGGGAAACACTGAAGCTTTCTTT
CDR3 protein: CASSYSFQGNTEAFF

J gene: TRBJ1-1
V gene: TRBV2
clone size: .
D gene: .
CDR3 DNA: TGTGCCAGCAGTGATCAGACCCTAGGCACTGAAGCTTTCTTT
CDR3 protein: CASSDQTLGTEAFF

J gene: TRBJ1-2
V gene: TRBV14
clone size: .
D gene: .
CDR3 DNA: TGTGCCAGCAGCTACCAAGAACAGGGATATGGCTACACCTTC
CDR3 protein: CASSYQEQGYGYTF

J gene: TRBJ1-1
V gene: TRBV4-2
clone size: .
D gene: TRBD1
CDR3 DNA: TGTGCCAGCAGCCAAGATCCCGGGGCAGGGGGGAACACTGAAGCTTTCTTT
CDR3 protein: CASSQDPGAGGNTEAFF

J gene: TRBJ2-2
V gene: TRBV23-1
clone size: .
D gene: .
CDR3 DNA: TGCGCCAGCAACGGACAGAGAAGGAACACCGGGGAGCTGTTTTTT
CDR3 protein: CASNGQRRNTGELFF

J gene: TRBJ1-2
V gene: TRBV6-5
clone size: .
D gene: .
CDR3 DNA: TGTGCCAGCAGCCCCGACTTAAAACCTCTATCTCGCTACACCTTC
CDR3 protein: CASSPDLKPLSRYTF

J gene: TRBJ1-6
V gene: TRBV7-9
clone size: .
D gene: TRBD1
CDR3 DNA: TGTGCCAGCAGCTTAGGCGACAGGGCCAATTCACCCCTCCACTTT
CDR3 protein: CASSLGDRANSPLHF

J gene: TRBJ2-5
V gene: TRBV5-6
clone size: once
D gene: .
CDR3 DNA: TGTGCCAGCAGCTTGGTGATTAGCGTCCAAGAGACCCAGTACTTC
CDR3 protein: CASSLVISVQETQYF

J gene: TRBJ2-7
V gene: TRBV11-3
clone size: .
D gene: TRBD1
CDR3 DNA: TGTGCCAGCAGCCAACAACCGGGACAGGGGAAGTACTTC
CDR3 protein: CASSQQPGQGKYF

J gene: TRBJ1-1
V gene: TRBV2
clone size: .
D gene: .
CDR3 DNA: TGTGCCAGCAGTGTTGCGGGGGCCAGGTTCACGGGGAACACTGAAGCTTTCTTT
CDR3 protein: CASSVAGARFTGNTEAFF

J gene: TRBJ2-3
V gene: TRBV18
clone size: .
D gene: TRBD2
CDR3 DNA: TGTGCCAGCTCGAGACTAGCGGAAACTAGCACAGATACGCAGTATTTT
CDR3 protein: CASSRLAETSTDTQYF

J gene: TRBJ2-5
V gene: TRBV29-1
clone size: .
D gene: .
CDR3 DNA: TGCAGCGCCGACAGCTACGGGGGAACCCAGTACTTC
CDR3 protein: CSADSYGGTQYF

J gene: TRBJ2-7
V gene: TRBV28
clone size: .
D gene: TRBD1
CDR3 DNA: TGTGCCAGGGGCCATGGGGACAGCTCCTACGAGCAGTACTTC
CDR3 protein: CARGHGDSSYEQYF

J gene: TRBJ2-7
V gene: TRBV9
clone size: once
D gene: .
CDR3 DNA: TGTGCCAGCAGCAGAACGGGTGCCGCCTACGAGCAGTACTTC
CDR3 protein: CASSRTGAAYEQYF

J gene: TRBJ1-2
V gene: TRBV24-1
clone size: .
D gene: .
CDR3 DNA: TGTGCCACCAGTGATTCACGGCAGGGGCCGAACTATGGCTACACCTTC
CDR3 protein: CATSDSRQGPNYGYTF

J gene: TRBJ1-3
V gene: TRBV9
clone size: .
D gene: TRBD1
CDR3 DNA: TGTGCCAGCAGCACAGGGGCCGGAAACACCATATATTTT
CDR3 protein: CASSTGAGNTIYF

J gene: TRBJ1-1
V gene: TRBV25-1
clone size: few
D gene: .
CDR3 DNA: TGTGCCAGCACGGCAGGGGTGAATACTGAAGCTTTCTTT
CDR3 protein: CASTAGVNTEAFF

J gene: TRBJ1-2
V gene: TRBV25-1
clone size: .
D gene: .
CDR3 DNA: TGTGCCAGCAGTGAAGGGGCAGGGCGATCACATGGCTACACCTTC
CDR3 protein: CASSEGAGRSHGYTF

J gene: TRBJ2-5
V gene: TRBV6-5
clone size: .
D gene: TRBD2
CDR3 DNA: TGTGCCAGCAGTTACTCTGGGGGAGGGGAAGGGACCCAGTACTTC
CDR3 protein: CASSYSGGGEGTQYF

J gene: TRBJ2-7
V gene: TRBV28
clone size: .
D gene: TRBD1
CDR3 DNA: TGTGCCAGCAGTTTACCCTTCGGGACAGGGGACTACGAGCAGTACTTC
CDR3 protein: CASSLPFGTGDYEQYF

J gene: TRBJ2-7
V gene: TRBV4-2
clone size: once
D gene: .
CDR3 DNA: TGTGCCAGCAGTCTCCTTGGGCGTCCCGAGCAGTACTTC
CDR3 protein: CASSLLGRPEQYF

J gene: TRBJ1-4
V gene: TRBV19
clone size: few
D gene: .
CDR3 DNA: TGTGCCAGTAGGCAACAGGATATACTGTTTTTT
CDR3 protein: CASRQQDILFF

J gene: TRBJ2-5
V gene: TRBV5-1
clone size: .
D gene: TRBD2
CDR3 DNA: TGCGCCAGCAGCCCCGGGACTAGCTCTGAGACCCAGTACTTC
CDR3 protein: CASSPGTSSETQYF

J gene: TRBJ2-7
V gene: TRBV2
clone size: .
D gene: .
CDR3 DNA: TGTGCCAGCAGTGCTCAGGGGTTCTACGAGCAGTACTTC
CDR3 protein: CASSAQGFYEQYF

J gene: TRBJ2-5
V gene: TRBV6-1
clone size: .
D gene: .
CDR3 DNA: TGTGCCAGCAGTGAATTGGTAGGGAGCCAAGAGACCCAGTACTTC
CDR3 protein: CASSELVGSQETQYF

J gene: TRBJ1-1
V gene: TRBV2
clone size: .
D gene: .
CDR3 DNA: TGTGCCAGCCAGCCCCTGCCGGGCACTGAAGCTTTCTTT
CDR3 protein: CASQPLPGTEAFF

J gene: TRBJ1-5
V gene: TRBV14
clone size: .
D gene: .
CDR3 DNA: TGTGCCAGCAGCCAAGACGGTGATCAGCCCCAGCATTTT
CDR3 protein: CASSQDGDQPQHF

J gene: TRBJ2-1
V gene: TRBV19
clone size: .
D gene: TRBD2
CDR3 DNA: TGTGCCAGTAAATCGCGGGAGACCAACGAGCAGTTCTTC
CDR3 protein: CASKSRETNEQFF

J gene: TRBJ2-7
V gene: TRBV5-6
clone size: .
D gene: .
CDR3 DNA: TGTGCCAGCAGCCTAGGGGTCGACAGCACCTACGAGCAGTACTTC
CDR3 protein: CASSLGVDSTYEQYF

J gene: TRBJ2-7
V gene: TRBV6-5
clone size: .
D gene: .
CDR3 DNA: TGTGCCAGCGGTTTGGACTCGGGCGAGCAGTACTTC
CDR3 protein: CASGLDSGEQYF

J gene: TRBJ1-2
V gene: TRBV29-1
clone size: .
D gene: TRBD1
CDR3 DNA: TGCAGCGTTGACCAGGGACAGAAATCTAACTATGGCTACACCTTC
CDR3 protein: CSVDQGQKSNYGYTF

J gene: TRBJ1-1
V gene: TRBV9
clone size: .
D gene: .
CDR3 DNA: TGTGCCAGCAGCGTATATCAGGGGATAGGTAACACTGAAGCTTTCTTT
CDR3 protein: CASSVYQGIGNTEAFF

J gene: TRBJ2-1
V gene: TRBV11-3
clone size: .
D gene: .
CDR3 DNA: TGTGCCAGCAGCCCAGACTCTAGCTCCTACAATGAGCAGTTCTTC
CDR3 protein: CASSPDSSSYNEQFF

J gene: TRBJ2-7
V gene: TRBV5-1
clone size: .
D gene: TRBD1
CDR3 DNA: TGCGCCAGCAGCTCAGGGGCGGGACAGGGTCTTCAGTACTTC
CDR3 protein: CASSSGAGQGLQYF